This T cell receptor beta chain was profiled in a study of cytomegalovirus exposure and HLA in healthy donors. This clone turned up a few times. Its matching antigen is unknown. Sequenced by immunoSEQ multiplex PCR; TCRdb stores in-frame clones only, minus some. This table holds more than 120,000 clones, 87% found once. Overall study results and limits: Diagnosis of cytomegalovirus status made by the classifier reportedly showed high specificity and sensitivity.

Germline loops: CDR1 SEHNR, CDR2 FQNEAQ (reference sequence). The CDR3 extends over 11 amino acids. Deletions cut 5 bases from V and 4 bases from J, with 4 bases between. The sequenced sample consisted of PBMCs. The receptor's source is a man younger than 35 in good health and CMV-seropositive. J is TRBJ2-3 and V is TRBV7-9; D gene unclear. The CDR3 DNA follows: TGTGCCAGCAGCCGAGCAGATACGCAGTATTTT. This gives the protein CASSRADTQYF.